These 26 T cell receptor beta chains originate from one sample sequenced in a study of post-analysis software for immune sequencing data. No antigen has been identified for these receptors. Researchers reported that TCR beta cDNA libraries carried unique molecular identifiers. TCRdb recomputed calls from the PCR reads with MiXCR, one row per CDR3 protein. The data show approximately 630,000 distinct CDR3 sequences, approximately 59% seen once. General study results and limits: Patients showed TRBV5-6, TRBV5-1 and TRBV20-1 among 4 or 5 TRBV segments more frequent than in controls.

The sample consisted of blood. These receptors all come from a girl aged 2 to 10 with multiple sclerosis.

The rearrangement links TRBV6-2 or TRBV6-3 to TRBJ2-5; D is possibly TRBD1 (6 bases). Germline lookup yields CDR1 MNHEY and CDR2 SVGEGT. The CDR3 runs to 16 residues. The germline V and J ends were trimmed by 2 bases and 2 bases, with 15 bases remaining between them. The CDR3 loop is CASSYPPGAEQETQYF. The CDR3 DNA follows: TGTGCCAGCAGTTACCCCCCAGGGGCAGAGCAAGAGACCCAGTACTTC.

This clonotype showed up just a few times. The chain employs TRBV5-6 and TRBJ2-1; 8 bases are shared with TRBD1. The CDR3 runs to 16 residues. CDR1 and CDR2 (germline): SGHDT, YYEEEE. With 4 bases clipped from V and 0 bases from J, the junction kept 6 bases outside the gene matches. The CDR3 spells CASSPDRVYSYNEQFF. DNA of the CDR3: TGTGCCAGCAGCCCGGACAGGGTCTACTCCTACAATGAGCAGTTCTTC.

In nucleotides, the CDR3 is TGCGCCAGCAGCCAAGACATGGATGGCACAGATACGCAGTATTTT. Translated, it gives CASSQDMDGTDTQYF. The chain recombines TRBV4-3 with TRBJ2-3; D is ambiguous. The V end was cut by 0 bases, the J end by 1 base, with 8 bases between. This CDR3 is 15 amino acids long. In germline, CDR1 is LGHNA, CDR2 YSLEER.

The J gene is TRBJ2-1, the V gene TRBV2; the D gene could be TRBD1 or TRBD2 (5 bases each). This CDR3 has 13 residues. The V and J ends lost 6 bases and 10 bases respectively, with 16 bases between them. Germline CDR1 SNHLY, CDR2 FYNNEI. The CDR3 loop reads CASRIPGPAEQFF. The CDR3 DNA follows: TGTGCCAGCAGAATACCGGGACCCGCAGAGCAGTTCTTC.

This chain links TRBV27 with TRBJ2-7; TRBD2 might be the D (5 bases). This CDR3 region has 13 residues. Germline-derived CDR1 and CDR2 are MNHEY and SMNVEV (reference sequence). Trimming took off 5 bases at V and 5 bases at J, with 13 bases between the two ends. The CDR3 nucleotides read TGTGCCAGCAGTGTCTATAGCGCGGACGAGCAGTACTTC. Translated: CASSVYSADEQYF.

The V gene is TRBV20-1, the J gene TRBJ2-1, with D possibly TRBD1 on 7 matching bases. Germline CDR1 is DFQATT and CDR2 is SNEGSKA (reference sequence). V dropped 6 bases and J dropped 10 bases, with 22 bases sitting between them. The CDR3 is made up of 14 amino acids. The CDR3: CSAIQGRLVDEQFF. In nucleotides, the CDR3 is TGCAGTGCGATACAGGGGCGACTAGTAGACGAGCAGTTCTTC.

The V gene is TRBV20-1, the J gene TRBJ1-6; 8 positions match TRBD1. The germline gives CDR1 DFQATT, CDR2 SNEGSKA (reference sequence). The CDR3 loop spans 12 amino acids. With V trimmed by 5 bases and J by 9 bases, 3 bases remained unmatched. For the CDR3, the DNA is TGCAGTGCTGCGGACAGGGCTTCACCCCTCCACTTT. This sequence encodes CSAADRASPLHF.

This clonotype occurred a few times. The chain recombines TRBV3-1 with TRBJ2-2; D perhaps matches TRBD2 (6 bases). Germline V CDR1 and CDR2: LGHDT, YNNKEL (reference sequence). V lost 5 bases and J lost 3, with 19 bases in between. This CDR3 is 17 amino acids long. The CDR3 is CASSNERGFGDTGELFF. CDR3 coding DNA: TGTGCCAGCAGCAACGAACGGGGGTTCGGGGACACCGGGGAGCTGTTTTTT.

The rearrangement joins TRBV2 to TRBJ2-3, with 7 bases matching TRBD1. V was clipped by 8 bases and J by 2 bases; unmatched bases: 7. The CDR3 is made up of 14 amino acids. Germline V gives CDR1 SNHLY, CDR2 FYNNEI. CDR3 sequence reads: CASGPTGITDTQYF. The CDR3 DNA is TGTGCCAGCGGCCCGACAGGGATCACAGATACGCAGTATTTT.

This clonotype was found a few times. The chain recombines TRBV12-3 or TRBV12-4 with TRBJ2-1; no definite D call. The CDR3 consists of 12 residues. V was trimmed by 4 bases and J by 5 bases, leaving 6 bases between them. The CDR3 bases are TGTGCCAGCAGTTCTTCAAACAATGAGCAGTTCTTC. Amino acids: CASSSSNNEQFF.

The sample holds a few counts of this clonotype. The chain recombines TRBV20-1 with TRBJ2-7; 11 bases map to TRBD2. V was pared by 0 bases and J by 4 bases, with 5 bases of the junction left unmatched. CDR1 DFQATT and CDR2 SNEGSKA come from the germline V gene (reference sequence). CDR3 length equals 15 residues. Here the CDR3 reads CSAREGLAGGYEQYF. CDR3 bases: TGCAGTGCTAGAGAGGGGCTAGCGGGAGGTTACGAGCAGTACTTC.

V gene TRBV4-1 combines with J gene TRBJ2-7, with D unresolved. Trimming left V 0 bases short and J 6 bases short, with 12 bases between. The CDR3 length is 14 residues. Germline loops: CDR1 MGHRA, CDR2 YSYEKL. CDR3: CASSQDMGSIEQYF. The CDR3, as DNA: TGCGCCAGCAGCCAAGATATGGGCTCCATCGAGCAGTACTTC.

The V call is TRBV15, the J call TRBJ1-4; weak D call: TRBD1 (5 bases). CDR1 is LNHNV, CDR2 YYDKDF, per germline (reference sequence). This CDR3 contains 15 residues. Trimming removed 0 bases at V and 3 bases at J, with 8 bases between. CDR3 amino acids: CATSRDRGANEKLFF. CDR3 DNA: TGTGCCACCAGCAGAGATCGGGGGGCTAATGAAAAACTGTTTTTT.

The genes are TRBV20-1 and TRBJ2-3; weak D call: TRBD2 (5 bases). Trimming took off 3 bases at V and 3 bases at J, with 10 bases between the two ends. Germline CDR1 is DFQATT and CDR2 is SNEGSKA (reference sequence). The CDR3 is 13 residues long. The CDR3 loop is CSAREDFTDTQYF. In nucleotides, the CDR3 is TGCAGTGCTAGGGAGGACTTTACAGATACGCAGTATTTT.

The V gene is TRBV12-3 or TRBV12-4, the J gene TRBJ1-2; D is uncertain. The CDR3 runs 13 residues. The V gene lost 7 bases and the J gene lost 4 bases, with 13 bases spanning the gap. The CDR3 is CASTLVPGYGYTF. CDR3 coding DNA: TGTGCCAGCACTCTGGTTCCTGGCTATGGCTACACCTTC.

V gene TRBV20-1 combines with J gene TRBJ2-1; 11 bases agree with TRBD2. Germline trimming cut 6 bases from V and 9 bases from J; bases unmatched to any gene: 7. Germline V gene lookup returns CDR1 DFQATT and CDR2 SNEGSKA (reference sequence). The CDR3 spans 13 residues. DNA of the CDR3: TGCAGTGCCCTAGCGGGAGGTGAAGTTGAGCAGTTCTTC. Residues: CSALAGGEVEQFF.

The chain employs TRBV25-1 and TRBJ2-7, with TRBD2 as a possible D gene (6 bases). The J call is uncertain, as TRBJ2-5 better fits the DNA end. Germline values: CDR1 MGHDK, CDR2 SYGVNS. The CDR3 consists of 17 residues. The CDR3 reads CASSDHLGGTKRETQYF. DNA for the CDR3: TGTGCCAGCAGTGACCACCTGGGCGGGACGAAGCGGGAGACCCAGTACTTC.

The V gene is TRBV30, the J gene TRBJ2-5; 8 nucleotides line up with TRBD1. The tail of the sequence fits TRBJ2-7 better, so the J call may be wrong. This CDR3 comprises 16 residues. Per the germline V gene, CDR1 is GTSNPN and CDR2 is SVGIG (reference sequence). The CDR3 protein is CAWSVGIHRGVDEQYF. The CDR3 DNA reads TGTGCCTGGAGTGTGGGTATCCACAGGGGGGTGGACGAGCAGTACTTC.

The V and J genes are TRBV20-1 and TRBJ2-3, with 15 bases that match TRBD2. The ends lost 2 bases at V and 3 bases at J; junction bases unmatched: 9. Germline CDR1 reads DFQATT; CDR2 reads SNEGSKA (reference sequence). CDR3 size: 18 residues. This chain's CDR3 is CSARLGLAGGIATDTQYF. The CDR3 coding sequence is TGCAGTGCTAGATTGGGACTAGCGGGGGGAATAGCGACAGATACGCAGTATTTT.

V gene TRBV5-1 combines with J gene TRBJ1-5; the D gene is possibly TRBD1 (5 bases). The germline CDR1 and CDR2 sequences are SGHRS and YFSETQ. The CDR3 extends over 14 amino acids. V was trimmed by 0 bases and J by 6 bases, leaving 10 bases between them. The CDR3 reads CASSLGEQGQPQHF. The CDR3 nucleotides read TGCGCCAGCAGCTTGGGAGAGCAGGGTCAGCCCCAGCATTTT.

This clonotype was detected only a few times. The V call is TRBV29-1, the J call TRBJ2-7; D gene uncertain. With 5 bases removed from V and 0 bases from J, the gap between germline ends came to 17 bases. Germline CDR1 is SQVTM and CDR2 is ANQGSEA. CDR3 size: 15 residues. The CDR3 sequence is CSVYGGPISSYEQYF. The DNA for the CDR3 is TGCAGCGTTTACGGCGGACCGATTAGCTCCTACGAGCAGTACTTC.

Here the CDR3 DNA reads TGCAGCGTTTCAACAGCCCCCACAGATACGCAGTATTTT. It is translated as CSVSTAPTDTQYF. This chain joins TRBV29-1 and TRBJ2-3; D is undetermined. There are 13 residues in the CDR3. CDR1 and CDR2 (germline): SQVTM, ANQGSEA. Trimming left V 5 bases short and J 2 bases short, with 11 bases between.

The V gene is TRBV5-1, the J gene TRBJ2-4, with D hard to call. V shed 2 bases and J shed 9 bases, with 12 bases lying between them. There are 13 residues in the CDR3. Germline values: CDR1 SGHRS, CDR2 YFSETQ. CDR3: CASSFWFGVIQYF. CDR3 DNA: TGCGCCAGCAGCTTCTGGTTTGGGGTCATTCAGTACTTC.

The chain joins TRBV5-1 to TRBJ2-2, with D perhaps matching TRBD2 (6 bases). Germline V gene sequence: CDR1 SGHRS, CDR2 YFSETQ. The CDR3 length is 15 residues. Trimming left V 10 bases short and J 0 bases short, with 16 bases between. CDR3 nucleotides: TGCGCCTCCAGGGAGGAGTGCCCGAACACCGGGGAGCTGTTTTTT. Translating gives CASREECPNTGELFF.

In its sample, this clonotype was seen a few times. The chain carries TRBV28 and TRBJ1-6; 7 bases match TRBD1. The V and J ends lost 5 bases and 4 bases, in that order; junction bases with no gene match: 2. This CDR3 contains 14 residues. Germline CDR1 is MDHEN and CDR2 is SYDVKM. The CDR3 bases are TGTGCCAGCAGTGAGGGGGCGTATAATTCACCCCTCCACTTT. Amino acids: CASSEGAYNSPLHF.

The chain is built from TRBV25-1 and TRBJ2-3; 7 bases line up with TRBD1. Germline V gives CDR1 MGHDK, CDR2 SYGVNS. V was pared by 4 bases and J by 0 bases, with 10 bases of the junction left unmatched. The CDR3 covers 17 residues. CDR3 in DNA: TGTGCCAGCAGTGTTATAAAGGGGGACAGCAGCACAGATACGCAGTATTTT. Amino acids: CASSVIKGDSSTDTQYF. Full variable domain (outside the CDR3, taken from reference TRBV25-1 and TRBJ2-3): EADIYQTPRYLVIGTGKKITLECSQTMGHDKMYWYQQDPGMELHLIHYSYGVNSTEKGDLSSESTVSRIRTEHFPLTLESARPSHTSQYLCASSVIKGDSSTDTQYFGPGTRLTVL.